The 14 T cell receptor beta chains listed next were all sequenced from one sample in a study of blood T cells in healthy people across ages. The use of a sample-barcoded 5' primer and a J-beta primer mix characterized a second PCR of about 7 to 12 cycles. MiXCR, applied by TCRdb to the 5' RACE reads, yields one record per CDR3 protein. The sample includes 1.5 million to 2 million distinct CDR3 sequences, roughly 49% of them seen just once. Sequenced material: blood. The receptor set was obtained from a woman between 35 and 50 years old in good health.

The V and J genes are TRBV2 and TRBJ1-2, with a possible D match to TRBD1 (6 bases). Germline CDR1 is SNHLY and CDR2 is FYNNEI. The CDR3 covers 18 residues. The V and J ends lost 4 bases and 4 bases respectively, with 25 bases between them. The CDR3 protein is CASSGISPWVRDIYGYTF. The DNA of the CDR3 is TGTGCCAGCAGTGGAATTTCGCCATGGGTCAGGGACATCTATGGCTACACCTTC.

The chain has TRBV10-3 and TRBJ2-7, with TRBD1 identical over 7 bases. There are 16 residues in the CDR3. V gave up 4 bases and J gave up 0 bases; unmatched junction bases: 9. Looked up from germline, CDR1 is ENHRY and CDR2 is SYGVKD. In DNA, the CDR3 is TGTGCCATCAGTGCCCTACCGGACAGGAGCTCCTACGAGCAGTACTTC. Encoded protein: CAISALPDRSSYEQYF.

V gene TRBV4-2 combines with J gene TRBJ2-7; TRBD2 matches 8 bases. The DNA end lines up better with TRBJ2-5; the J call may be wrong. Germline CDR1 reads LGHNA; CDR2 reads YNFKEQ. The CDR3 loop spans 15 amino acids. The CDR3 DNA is TGTGCCAGCAGCCTTATAGCGGGGCCTGAGGAGACCCAGTACTTC. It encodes CASSLIAGPEETQYF.

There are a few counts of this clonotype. The CDR3 nucleotides read TGTGCCAGCAGTTACTCGGGACTAGCGGGCAAAGAGACCCAGTACTTC. This translates into CASSYSGLAGKETQYF. This chain links TRBV6-6 with TRBJ2-5; 12 nucleotides agree with TRBD2. This CDR3 contains 16 residues. CDR1 MNHNY and CDR2 SVGAGI come from the germline V gene (reference sequence). V shed 0 bases and J 3 bases; nucleotides not matched to a gene: 2.

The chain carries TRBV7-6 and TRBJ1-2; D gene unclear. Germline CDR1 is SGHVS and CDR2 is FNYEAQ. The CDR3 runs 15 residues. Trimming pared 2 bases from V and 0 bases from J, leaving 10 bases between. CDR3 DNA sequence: TGTGCCAGCAGCTTATCGACCCAGACTAACTATGGCTACACCTTC. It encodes CASSLSTQTNYGYTF.

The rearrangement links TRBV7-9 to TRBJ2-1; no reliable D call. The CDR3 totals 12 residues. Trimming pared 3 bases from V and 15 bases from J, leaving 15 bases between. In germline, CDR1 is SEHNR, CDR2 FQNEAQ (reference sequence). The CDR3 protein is CASSFPFLVGFF. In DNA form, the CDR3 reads TGTGCCAGCAGCTTTCCCTTCTTGGTTGGGTTCTTC.

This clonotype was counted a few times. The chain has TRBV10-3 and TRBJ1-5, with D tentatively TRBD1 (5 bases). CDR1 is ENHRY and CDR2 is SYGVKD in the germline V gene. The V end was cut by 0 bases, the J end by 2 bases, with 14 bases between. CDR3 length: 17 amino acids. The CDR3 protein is CAISESGVGEGNQPQHF. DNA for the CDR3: TGTGCCATCAGTGAGTCGGGAGTGGGGGAAGGCAATCAGCCCCAGCATTTT.

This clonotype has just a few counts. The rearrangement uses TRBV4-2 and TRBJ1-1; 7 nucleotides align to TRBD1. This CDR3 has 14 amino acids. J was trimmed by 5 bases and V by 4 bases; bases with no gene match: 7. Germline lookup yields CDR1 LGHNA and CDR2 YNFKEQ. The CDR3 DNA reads TGTGCCAGCAGCCCGACAGGGACGCGTACTGAAGCTTTCTTT. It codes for CASSPTGTRTEAFF.

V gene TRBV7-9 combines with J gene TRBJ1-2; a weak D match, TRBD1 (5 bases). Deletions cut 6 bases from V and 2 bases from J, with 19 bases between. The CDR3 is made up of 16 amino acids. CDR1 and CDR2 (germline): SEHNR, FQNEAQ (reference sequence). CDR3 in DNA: TGTGCCAGCAGTTTACCCCAGACAGAAATAAACTATGGCTACACCTTC. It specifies CASSLPQTEINYGYTF.

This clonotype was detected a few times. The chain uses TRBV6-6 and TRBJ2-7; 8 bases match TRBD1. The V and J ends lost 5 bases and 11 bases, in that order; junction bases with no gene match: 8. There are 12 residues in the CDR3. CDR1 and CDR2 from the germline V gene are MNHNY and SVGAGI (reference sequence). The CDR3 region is CASSPPPGGKYF. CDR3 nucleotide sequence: TGTGCCAGCAGTCCACCACCAGGGGGCAAGTACTTC.

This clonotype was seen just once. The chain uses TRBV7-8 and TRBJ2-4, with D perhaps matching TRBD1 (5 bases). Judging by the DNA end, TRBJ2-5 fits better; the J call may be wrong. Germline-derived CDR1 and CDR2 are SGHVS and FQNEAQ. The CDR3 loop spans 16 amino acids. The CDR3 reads CASSYIDFRVGETQYF. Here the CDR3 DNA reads TGTGCCAGCAGCTACATCGATTTCAGGGTTGGGGAGACCCAGTACTTC.

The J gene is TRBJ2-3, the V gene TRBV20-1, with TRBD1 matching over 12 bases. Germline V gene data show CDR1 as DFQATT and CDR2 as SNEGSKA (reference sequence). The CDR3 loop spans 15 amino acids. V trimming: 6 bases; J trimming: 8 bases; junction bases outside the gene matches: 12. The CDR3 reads CSAIPGQGAKGTQYF. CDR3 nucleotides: TGCAGTGCCATACCGGGACAGGGGGCGAAGGGTACGCAGTATTTT.

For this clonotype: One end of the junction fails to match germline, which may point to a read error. The chain's CDR3 is CASSLEKGKGSCEQYF. DNA for the CDR3: TGTGCCAGCAGCTTAGAAAAGGGAAAGGGCTCCTGCGAGCAGTACTTC. The J gene is TRBJ2-7, the V gene TRBV7-8; D ambiguous. CDR1 and CDR2 (germline): SGHVS, FQNEAQ. The length of the CDR3 is 16 residues.

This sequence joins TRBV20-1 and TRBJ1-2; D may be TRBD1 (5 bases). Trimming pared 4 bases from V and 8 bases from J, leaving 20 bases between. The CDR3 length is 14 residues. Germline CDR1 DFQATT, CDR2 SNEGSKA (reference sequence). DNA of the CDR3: TGCAGTGCTAAGGCAGACAGCCGATCTGGGGGCTACACCTTC. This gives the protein CSAKADSRSGGYTF.